This T cell receptor (beta chain) came from a study of blood T cell repertoires in COVID-19. Trimming stripped 5 bases from V and 6 bases from J, with 19 bases between. The CDR3 has 15 amino acids. Germline V gene sequence: CDR1 SGHAT, CDR2 FQNNGV. Authors' methods: Reference gene primer amplification in the assay estimated nucleated cell counts. Libraries were prepared by immunoSEQ multiplex PCR; TCRdb keeps only in-frame clonotypes and omits some of them. V, J and clone size are those of that table, while D and trimming were read from the DNA. The sample contains 150,000 to 200,000 clones, approximately 86% of which appear only once. Only one count was recorded for this clone.

The specimen was peripheral blood. This receptor was taken from a man older than 75 with COVID-19, enrolled during active disease. The rearrangement uses TRBV11-2 and TRBJ1-2; D is uncertain. In nucleotides, the CDR3 is TGTGCCAGCAGCCTCCAACAGACCGGCATCGATGGCTACACCTTC. Its protein is CASSLQQTGIDGYTF.